This TCR beta chain comes out of a study of naive and memory T cell subsets. Broader study findings: Over 85% of naive TCR sequences appeared only once after error correction, unlike memory subsets. Gini index rose across naive, CM, EM and EMRA in CD4 and CD8. Findings for naive and memory subsets could not be checked against ground truth. The power law exponent of TCR abundance differed between naive and memory cells.

Germline CDR1 reads KGHDR; CDR2 reads SFDVKD. The CDR3 extends over 17 amino acids. Remarks on this clonotype: The antigen is not known. Just one base apart from a much larger clone, this may be a read error.

Two oligonucleotides, mixed equimolar, formed the beta constant-region primer covering TRBC1 and TRBC2. Using its own MiXCR run on the UMI-ligation and nested PCR reads, TCRdb lists one record per CDR3 protein. The repertoire includes 65,000 to 85,000 distinct CDR3 sequences, less than 15% of them detected once, and 0.7% to 0.95% sits in the top ten. The chain couples TRBV24-1 to TRBJ2-3; D gene unclear. What was sequenced was central memory CD4+ T cells from blood. This clonotype was sampled from a human donor in good health. Here the CDR3 reads CATSDTGRVQSTDTLYF. Here the CDR3 DNA reads TGTGCCACCAGTGATACTGGACGTGTTCAAAGCACAGATACGCTGTATTTT.